Listed below are T cell receptor beta chains from one sample, sequenced in a study of monozygotic twins with inflammatory bowel disease. TCRdb reanalyzed the 5' RACE reads and collapses them to one entry per CDR3 protein, without DNA. The specimen's table records about 380,000 distinct CDR3 sequences. Sequencing input: blood. All receptors derive from a human donor with ulcerative colitis or Crohn's disease, or a healthy co-twin of an affected twin (not recorded which). The CDR3 runs from the conserved cysteine through the conserved F or W.

v_call	j_call	cdr3_aa
TRBV5-1	TRBJ1-2	CASSLGEWQQNYGYTF
TRBV15	TRBJ2-3	CATSIRGDTQYF
TRBV5-4	TRBJ1-2	CASSGGGGQGWFDYGYTF
TRBV6-2/TRBV6-3	TRBJ2-5	CASSYGGEQETQYF
TRBV12-3/TRBV12-4	TRBJ1-2	CASSSQVGGYTF
TRBV23-1	TRBJ2-7	CASTFIAPRQDYYEQYF
TRBV3-1	TRBJ1-5	CASSQGVPQPQHF
TRBV7-3	TRBJ2-1	CASSGTGDIFDEQFF
TRBV20-1	TRBJ1-1	CSARSFQGSIEAFF
TRBV20-1	TRBJ1-2	CSARGGSASSLGYTF
TRBV15	TRBJ2-3	CATSRDKRGLVDTQYF
TRBV20-1	TRBJ2-1	CSARILAGGILNEQFF
TRBV5-1	TRBJ2-7	CASSLVTGEGAGEQYF
TRBV6-2/TRBV6-3	TRBJ2-1	CASSSLGQGRNEQFF
TRBV5-1	TRBJ1-6	CASSLYGVDNSPLHF
TRBV7-9	TRBJ2-3	CASSLLQGLGTDTQYF
TRBV7-9	TRBJ2-7	CASSPLGLVEYEQYF
TRBV5-1	TRBJ2-3	CASSLSDGSTDTQYF
TRBV6-5	TRBJ1-2	CASRTGPVGYTF
TRBV5-1	TRBJ2-7	CASSVGSGQGAYEQYF
TRBV3-1	TRBJ2-1	CASSQGDSNNEQFF
TRBV19	TRBJ1-2	CASSTGPKGYTF
TRBV6-5	TRBJ2-1	CASSYPRTGSYNEQFF
TRBV5-1	TRBJ2-3	CASSLYASTDTQYF
TRBV6-5	TRBJ1-1	CASRSQDYTEAFF
TRBV5-5	TRBJ2-2	CASSPRQSTGELFF
TRBV7-6	TRBJ2-3	CASSGDNTDTQYF
TRBV28	TRBJ2-2	CASSLPTRGFANTGELFF
TRBV6-2/TRBV6-3	TRBJ2-7	CASSSMPGLASYEQYF
TRBV9	TRBJ1-5	CASSVQGAGQPQHF
TRBV6-2/TRBV6-3	TRBJ2-5	CASSYVSKAGGQKETQYF
TRBV19	TRBJ2-2	CASTAGLVSGELFF
TRBV20-1	TRBJ2-5	CSAIGQETQYF
TRBV25-1	TRBJ2-5	CASSVSTGDRENQETQYF
TRBV12-3/TRBV12-4	TRBJ2-2	CASSLFPGTDTGELFF
TRBV6-6	TRBJ1-6	CASLLAEAYSPLHF
TRBV4-3	TRBJ2-7	CASSHSPGGNYEQYF
TRBV4-1	TRBJ2-6	CASSQEGAGIISSGANVLTF
TRBV7-8	TRBJ2-7	CASSFRGLLYEQYF